The subject of this entry is one T cell receptor beta chain. From germline, CDR1 is MNHNS and CDR2 SASEGT. CDR3 length: 12 residues. V was trimmed by 7 bases and J by 4 bases, leaving 9 bases between them. Amplified TCR beta CDR3 regions derived from RNA transcripts. During a first-round RT-PCR of the TCR CDR3, the HTBI primer set was used. One entry per CDR3 protein, called by TCRdb with MiXCR from the multiplex PCR reads. The top ten hold 35% to 45% of the sample, which has around 300,000 distinct CDR3 sequences, roughly a fifth seen once. The data were obtained in a study of T cells in Graves' hyperthyroidism and ophthalmopathy.

The material sequenced was blood. The receptor was isolated from a man over 45 with Graves' ophthalmopathy. The chain carries TRBV6-1 and TRBJ2-3, with D unclear. In nucleotides, the CDR3 is TGTGCCAGCACTCGTCGGGCAGATACGCAGTATTTT. Translated, it gives CASTRRADTQYF.